These T cell receptor beta chains were read from a single sample in a study of shared clonotypes between healthy human individuals. Repertoires were generated with immunoSEQ multiplex PCR, while TCRdb's copy carries only in-frame clones and drops some. The sample shows over 2 million clones, about 95% of them seen only once. The specimen was naive CD8+ T cells sorted from blood. The receptors here all came from a man aged 18 to 29 in good health. The CDR3 runs from the conserved cysteine through the conserved F or W.

J gene: TRBJ2-2; V gene: TRBV4-3; CDR3 protein: CASSQDRFGTGAGELFF
J gene: TRBJ1-5; V gene: TRBV7-9; CDR3 protein: CASSSGPWGNQPQHF
J gene: TRBJ2-2; V gene: TRBV5-4; CDR3 protein: CASSLAGGELFF
J gene: TRBJ2-7; V gene: TRBV25-1; CDR3 protein: CASSLKGGSYEQYF
J gene: TRBJ2-7; V gene: TRBV7-9; CDR3 protein: CASSDRGSYEQYF
J gene: TRBJ2-2; V gene: TRBV5-1; CDR3 protein: CASSLAERDLAGELFF
J gene: TRBJ2-7; V gene: TRBV9; CDR3 protein: CASSVEPGLAVSEQYF
J gene: TRBJ2-7; V gene: TRBV27; CDR3 protein: CASSLVGTGSREQYF
J gene: TRBJ2-1; V gene: TRBV4-1; CDR3 protein: CASSQDGASGGAYEQFF
J gene: TRBJ2-3; V gene: TRBV9; CDR3 protein: CASSEGTAATDTQYF
J gene: TRBJ2-1; V gene: TRBV4-1; CDR3 protein: CASSQVGVREGPRDEQFF
J gene: TRBJ1-5; V gene: TRBV10-3; CDR3 protein: CAISDLDRSNQPQHF
J gene: TRBJ1-5; V gene: TRBV6-5; CDR3 protein: CASSPGTGSSQPQHF
J gene: TRBJ2-2; V gene: TRBV5-1; CDR3 protein: CASSPGVLAGVTGELFF
J gene: TRBJ2-7; V gene: TRBV9; CDR3 protein: CASSVGSGVYEQYF
J gene: TRBJ1-1; V gene: TRBV4-3; CDR3 protein: CASSQASQLPNTEAFF
J gene: TRBJ1-1; V gene: TRBV7-9; CDR3 protein: CASSLNGQTKGMNTEAFF
J gene: TRBJ2-7; V gene: TRBV7-7; CDR3 protein: CASSLLDSGEQYF
J gene: TRBJ2-7; V gene: TRBV15; CDR3 protein: CATSRDGTGTTYEQYF
J gene: TRBJ2-5; V gene: TRBV13; CDR3 protein: CASSLAHSSGQETQYF
J gene: TRBJ1-2; V gene: TRBV29-1; CDR3 protein: CSVEVPTADGYTF
J gene: TRBJ2-5; V gene: TRBV7-9; CDR3 protein: CASRDGWGGETQYF
J gene: TRBJ2-1; V gene: TRBV18; CDR3 protein: CASSPGLAGAPFIDEQFF
J gene: TRBJ2-3; V gene: TRBV4-2; CDR3 protein: CASRSASGGSDTQYF
J gene: TRBJ2-7; V gene: TRBV27; CDR3 protein: CASSLRAFSYEQYF
J gene: TRBJ2-7; V gene: TRBV7-9; CDR3 protein: CASSTTGGSYEQYF